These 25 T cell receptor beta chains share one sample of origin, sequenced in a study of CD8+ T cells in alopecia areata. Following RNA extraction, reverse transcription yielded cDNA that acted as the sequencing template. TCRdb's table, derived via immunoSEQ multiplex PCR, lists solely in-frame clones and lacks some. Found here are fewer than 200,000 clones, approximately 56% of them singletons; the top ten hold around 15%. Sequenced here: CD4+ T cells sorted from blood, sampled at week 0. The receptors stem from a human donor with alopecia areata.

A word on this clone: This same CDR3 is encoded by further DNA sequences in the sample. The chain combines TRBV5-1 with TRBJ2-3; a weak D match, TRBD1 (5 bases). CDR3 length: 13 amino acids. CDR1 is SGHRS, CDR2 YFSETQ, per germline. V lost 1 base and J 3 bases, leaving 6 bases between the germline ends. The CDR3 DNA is TGCGCCAGCAGCTTGAAGGGGACAGATACGCAGTATTTT. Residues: CASSLKGTDTQYF.

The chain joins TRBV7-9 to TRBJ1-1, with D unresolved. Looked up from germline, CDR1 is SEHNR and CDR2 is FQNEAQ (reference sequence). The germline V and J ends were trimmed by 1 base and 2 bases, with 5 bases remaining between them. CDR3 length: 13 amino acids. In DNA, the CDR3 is TGTGCCAGCAGCTTAGACCAAAACACTGAAGCTTTCTTT. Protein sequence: CASSLDQNTEAFF.

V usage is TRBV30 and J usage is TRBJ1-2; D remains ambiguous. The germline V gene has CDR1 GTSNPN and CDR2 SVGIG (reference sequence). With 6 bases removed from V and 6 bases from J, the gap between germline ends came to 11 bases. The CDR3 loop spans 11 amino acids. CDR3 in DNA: TGTGCCTGCCACGGGGTTGATGGCTACACCTTC. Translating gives CACHGVDGYTF. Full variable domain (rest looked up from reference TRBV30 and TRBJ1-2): SQTIHQWPATLVQPVGSPLSLECTVEGTSNPNLYWYRQAAGRGLQLLFYSVGIGQISSEVPQNLSASRPQDRQFILSSKKLLLSDSGFYLCACHGVDGYTFGSGTRLTVV.

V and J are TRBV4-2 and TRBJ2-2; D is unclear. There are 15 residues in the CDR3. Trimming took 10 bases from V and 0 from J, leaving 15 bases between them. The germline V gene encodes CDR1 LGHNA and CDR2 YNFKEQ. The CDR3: CATRLQVTNTGELFF. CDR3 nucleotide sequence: TGTGCCACCAGACTCCAGGTTACGAACACCGGGGAGCTGTTTTTT.

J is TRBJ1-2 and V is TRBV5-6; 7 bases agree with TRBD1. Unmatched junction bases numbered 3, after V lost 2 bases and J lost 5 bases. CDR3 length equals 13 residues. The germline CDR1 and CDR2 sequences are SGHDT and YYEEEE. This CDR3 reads CASSFPGQYGYTF. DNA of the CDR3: TGTGCCAGCAGCTTTCCGGGACAGTATGGCTACACCTTC.

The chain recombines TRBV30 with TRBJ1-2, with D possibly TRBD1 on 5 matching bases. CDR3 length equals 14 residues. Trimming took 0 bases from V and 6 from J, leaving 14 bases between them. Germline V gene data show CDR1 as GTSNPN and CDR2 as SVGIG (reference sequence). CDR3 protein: CAWSVRRGRDGYTF. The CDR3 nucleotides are TGTGCCTGGAGTGTACGAAGGGGCCGAGATGGCTACACCTTC.

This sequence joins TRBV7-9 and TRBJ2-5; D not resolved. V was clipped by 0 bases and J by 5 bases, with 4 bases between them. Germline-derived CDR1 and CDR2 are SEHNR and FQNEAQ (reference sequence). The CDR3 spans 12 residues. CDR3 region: CASSLAVETQYF. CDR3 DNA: TGTGCCAGCAGCTTAGCCGTTGAGACCCAGTACTTC. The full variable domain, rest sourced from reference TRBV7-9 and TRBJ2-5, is DTGVSQNPRHKITKRGQNVTFRCDPISEHNRLYWYRQTLGQGPEFLTYFQNEAQLEKSRLLSDRFSAERPKGSFSTLEIQRTEQGDSAMYLCASSLAVETQYFGPGTRLLVL.

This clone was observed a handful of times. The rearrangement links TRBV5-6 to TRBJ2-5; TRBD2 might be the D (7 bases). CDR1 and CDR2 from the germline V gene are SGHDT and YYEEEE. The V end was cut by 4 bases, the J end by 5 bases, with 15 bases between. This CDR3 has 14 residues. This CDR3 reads CASSGGGGQETQYF. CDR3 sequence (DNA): TGTGCCAGCAGCGGAGGGGGGGGCCAGGAGACCCAGTACTTC.

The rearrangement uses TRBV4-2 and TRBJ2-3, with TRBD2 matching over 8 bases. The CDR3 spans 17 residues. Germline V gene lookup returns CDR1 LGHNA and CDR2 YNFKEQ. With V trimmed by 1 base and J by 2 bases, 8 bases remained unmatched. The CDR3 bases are TGTGCCAGCAGCCAAGTAGGGCGGGGGGCAACCACAGATACGCAGTATTTT. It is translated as CASSQVGRGATTDTQYF.

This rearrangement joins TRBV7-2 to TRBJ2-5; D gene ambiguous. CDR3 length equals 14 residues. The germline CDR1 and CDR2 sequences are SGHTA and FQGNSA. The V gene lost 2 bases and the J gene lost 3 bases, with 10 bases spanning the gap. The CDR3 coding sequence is TGTGCCAGCAGCTTACGGGCAGGCAAAGAGACCCAGTACTTC. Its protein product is CASSLRAGKETQYF.

CDR3 protein: CASSPSALAGINEQFF. The DNA of the CDR3 is TGTGCCAGCAGCCCGTCCGCACTAGCGGGGATCAATGAGCAGTTCTTC. This sequence joins TRBV7-2 and TRBJ2-1; 10 bases map to TRBD2. Germline V gives CDR1 SGHTA, CDR2 FQGNSA. The CDR3 loop spans 16 amino acids. The V segment lost 5 bases and the J segment 6 bases; nucleotides outside the gene matches: 10.

The CDR3 nucleotides read TGTGCCGGGTCTGGGACATCTGGAAACACCATATATTTT. Protein sequence: CAGSGTSGNTIYF. The rearrangement joins TRBV2 to TRBJ1-3; maybe TRBD1 (6 bases). V lost 11 bases and J lost 1, with 12 bases in between. This CDR3 has 13 amino acids. Germline V CDR1 and CDR2: SNHLY, FYNNEI.

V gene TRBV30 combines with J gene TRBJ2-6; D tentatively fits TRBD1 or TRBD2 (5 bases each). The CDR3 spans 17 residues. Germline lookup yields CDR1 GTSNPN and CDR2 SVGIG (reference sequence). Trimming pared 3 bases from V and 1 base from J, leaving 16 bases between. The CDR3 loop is CAWRRGRTKSGANVLTF. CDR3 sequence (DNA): TGTGCCTGGAGGAGGGGACGGACCAAGTCTGGGGCCAACGTCCTGACTTTC. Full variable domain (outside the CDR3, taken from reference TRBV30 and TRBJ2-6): SQTIHQWPATLVQPVGSPLSLECTVEGTSNPNLYWYRQAAGRGLQLLFYSVGIGQISSEVPQNLSASRPQDRQFILSSKKLLLSDSGFYLCAWRRGRTKSGANVLTFGAGSRLTVL.

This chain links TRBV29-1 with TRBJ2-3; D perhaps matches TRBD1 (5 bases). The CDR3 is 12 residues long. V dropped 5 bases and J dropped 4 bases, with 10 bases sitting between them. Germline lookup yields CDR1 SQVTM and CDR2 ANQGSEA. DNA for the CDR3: TGCAGCGTTTATTTAGGGGCAGATACGCAGTATTTT. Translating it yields CSVYLGADTQYF.

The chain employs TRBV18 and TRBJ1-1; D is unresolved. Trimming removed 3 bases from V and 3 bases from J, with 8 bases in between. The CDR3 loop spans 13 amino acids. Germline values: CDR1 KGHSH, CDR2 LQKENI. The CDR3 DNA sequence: TGTGCCAGCTCACCTGGACGTGACACTGAAGCTTTCTTT. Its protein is CASSPGRDTEAFF.

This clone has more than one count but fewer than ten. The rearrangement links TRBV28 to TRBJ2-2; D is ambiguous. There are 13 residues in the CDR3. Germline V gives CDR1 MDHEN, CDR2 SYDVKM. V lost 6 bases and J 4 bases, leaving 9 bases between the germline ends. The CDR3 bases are TGTGCCAGCAGCTCCGTTTTCACCGGGGAGCTGTTTTTT. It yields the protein CASSSVFTGELFF.

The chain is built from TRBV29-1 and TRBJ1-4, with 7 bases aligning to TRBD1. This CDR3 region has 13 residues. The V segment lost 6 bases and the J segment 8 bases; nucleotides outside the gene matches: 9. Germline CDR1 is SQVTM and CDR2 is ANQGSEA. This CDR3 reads CSVRDSRQEKLFF. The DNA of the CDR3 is TGCAGCGTGCGGGACAGCAGGCAGGAAAAACTGTTTTTT.

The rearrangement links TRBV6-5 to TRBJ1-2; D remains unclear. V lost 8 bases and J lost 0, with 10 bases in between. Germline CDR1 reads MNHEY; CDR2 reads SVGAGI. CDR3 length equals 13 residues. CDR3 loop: CASGLQANYGYTF. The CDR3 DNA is TGTGCCAGCGGTTTACAAGCTAACTATGGCTACACCTTC.

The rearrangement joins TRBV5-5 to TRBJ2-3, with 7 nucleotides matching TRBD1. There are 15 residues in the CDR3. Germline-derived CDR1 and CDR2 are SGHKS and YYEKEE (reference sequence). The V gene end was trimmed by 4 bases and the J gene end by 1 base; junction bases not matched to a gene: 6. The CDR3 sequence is CASSLGQRGTDTQYF. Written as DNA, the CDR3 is TGTGCCAGCAGCCTGGGACAGCGCGGCACAGATACGCAGTATTTT.

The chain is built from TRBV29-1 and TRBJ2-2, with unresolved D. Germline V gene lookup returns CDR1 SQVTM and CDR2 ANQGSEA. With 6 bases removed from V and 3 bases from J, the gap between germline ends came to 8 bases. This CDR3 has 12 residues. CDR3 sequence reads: CSVDVYTGELFF. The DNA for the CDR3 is TGCAGCGTAGATGTTTACACCGGGGAGCTGTTTTTT.

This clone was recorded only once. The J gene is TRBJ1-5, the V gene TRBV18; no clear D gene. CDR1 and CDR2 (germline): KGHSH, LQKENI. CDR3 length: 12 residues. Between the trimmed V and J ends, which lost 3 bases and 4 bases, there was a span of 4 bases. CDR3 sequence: CASSPRNQPQHF. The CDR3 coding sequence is TGTGCCAGCTCACCGCGAAATCAGCCCCAGCATTTT.

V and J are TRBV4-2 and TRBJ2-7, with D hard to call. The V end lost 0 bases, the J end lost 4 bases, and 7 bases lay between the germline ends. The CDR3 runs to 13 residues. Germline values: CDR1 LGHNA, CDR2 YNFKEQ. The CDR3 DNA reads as TGTGCCAGCAGCCAAGATCAGCCTTACGAGCAGTACTTC. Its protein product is CASSQDQPYEQYF.

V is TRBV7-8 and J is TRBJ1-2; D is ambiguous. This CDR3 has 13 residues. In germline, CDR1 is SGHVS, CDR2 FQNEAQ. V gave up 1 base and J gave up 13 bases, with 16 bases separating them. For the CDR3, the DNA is TGTGCCAGCAGCTTAGATCGACCATCTGGCCTCACCTTC. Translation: CASSLDRPSGLTF. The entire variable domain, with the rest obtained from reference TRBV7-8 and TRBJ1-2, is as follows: GAGVSQSPRYKVAKRGQDVALRCDPISGHVSLFWYQQALGQGPEFLTYFQNEAQLDKSGLPSDRFFAERPEGSVSTLKIQRTQQEDSAVYLCASSLDRPSGLTFGSGTRLTVV.

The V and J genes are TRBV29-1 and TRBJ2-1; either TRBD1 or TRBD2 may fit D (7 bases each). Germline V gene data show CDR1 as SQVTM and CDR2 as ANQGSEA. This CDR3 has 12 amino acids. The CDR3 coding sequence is TGCGGGGGGGACAGAGACTACAATGAGCAGTTCTTC. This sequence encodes CGGDRDYNEQFF.

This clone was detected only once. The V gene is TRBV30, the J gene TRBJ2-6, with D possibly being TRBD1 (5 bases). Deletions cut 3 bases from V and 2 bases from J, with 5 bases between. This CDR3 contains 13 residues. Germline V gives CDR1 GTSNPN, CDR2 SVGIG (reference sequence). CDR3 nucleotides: TGTGCCTGGAGAGGGGCTGGGGCCAACGTCCTGACTTTC. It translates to CAWRGAGANVLTF.